Sequencing of this T cell receptor (beta chain) was carried out in a study of early T cells in non-severe SARS-CoV-2 infection. About the research overall: The chains were unpaired, and the sequenced material was bulk RNA from unsorted whole blood. General study points: VDJdb matching favored anti-spike CD8 responses, missing private and CD4 specificities.

Unique molecular identifier tags were affixed to discrete cDNA molecules. Each CDR3 protein gets one entry after TCRdb re-called the 5' RACE reads with MiXCR. The data contain 50,000 to 60,000 distinct CDR3 sequences, around a tenth of them singletons. Many counts were recorded for this clonotype. The target antigen is unknown. Between the trimmed V and J ends, which lost 0 bases and 7 bases, there was a span of 7 bases. CDR3 size: 12 residues. Per germline, CDR1 SGHNT and CDR2 YYREEE (reference sequence). The chain links TRBV5-4 to TRBJ1-2; no clear D. The sequencing input was whole blood. The source is an adult who was a healthcare worker with PCR-confirmed SARS-CoV-2 infection or an uninfected control (not recorded which). The CDR3 region is CASSLESTGYTF. DNA for the CDR3: TGTGCCAGCAGCTTGGAAAGTACTGGCTACACCTTC.